The present TCR beta chain was sequenced within a study of cytomegalovirus exposure and HLA in healthy donors. Points from the study as a whole: Cytomegalovirus status was reportedly diagnosed by the classifier with high sensitivity and specificity.

A multiplex PCR was run with 60 Vbeta primers and 13 Jbeta primers. Data came from immunoSEQ multiplex PCR; TCRdb stores just in-frame clones and leaves some out. The sample carries fewer than 200,000 clones, 65% to 85% recorded once. With respect to this clone: Its antigen is unknown.

The sample consisted of PBMCs. The receptor was derived from a woman aged 45-60 years in good health and CMV-seropositive.

DNA of the CDR3: TGTGCCTGGAGTCCCGCCGGAGTAGAGCAGTACTTC. As protein: CAWSPAGVEQYF. V gene TRBV30 combines with J gene TRBJ2-7; D remains unclear. The CDR3 sequence is 12 residues long. Germline CDR1 reads GTSNPN; CDR2 reads SVGIG (reference sequence). V dropped 2 bases and J dropped 7 bases, with 12 bases sitting between them.